What follows are 4 T cell receptor beta chains derived from one specimen sequenced in a study of shared clonotypes between healthy human individuals. Produced via immunoSEQ multiplex PCR; TCRdb's table is partial and in-frame only. The sample records around 320,000 clones, around 87% being singletons. The material sequenced was memory CD8+ T cells sorted from blood. The subset here: CD45RO+ cells pooled with CCR7-negative TemRA cells. Receptors were obtained from a man younger than 30 in good health.

This clone was recorded once. V usage is TRBV5-8 and J usage is TRBJ2-7; 11 bases match TRBD1. Germline trimming cut 0 bases from V and 2 bases from J; bases unmatched to any gene: 7. From germline, CDR1 is SGHTS and CDR2 YDEGEE. The CDR3 runs to 17 residues. DNA for the CDR3: TGTGCCAGCAGCTTGGCGGTACCGGGACAGGGGGCCTACGAGCAGTACTTC. Amino acid sequence: CASSLAVPGQGAYEQYF.

This chain connects TRBV4-2 to TRBJ2-2, with a weak D call TRBD2 (6 bases). V lost 0 bases and J 8 bases, leaving 10 bases between the germline ends. The CDR3 length is 14 residues. Per the germline V gene, CDR1 is LGHNA and CDR2 is YNFKEQ. CDR3 DNA sequence: TGTGCCAGCAGCCAAGATCCACTAGCTGGGGAGCTGTTTTTT. Translation: CASSQDPLAGELFF.

In nucleotides, the CDR3 is TGCGCCAGCAGCCAAGATATCAAGGGGGGCGAGCAGTACTTC. It encodes CASSQDIKGGEQYF. The chain couples TRBV4-1 to TRBJ2-7; D is tentatively TRBD1 or TRBD2 (6 bases each). Germline CDR1 and CDR2: MGHRA and YSYEKL. The CDR3 covers 14 residues. Between the trimmed V and J ends, which lost 0 bases and 6 bases, there was a span of 12 bases.

This clone was observed many times. The chain couples TRBV27 to TRBJ1-5; TRBD1 matches at 7 bases. Germline lookup yields CDR1 MNHEY and CDR2 SMNVEV (reference sequence). With V trimmed by 6 bases and J by 0 bases, 5 bases remained unmatched. The CDR3 extends over 15 amino acids. In DNA form, the CDR3 reads TGTGCCAGCAGACCACAGGGGTTTAGCAATCAGCCCCAGCATTTT. Translating gives CASRPQGFSNQPQHF.